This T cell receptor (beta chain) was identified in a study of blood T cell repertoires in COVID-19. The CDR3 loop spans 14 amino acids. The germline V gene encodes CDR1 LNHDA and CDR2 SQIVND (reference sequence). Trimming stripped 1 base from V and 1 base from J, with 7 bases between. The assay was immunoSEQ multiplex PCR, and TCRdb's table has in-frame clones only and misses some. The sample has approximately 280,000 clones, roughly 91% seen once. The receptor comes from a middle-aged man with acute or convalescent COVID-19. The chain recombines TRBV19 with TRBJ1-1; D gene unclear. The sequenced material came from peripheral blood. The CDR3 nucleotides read TGTGCCAGTAGTATAGGAGGCGGGAACACTGAAGCTTTCTTT. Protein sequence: CASSIGGGNTEAFF.